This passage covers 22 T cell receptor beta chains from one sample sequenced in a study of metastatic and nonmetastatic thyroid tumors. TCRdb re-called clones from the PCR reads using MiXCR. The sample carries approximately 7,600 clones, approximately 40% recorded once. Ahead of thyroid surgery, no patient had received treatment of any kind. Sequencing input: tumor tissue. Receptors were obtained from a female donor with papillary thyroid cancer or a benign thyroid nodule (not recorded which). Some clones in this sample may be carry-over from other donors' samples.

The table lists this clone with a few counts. The CDR3 DNA reads as TGCGCCAGCGGCCATGGACACGGGGATAGCAATCAGCCCCAGCATTTT. It translates to CASGHGHGDSNQPQHF. The rearrangement joins TRBV5-1 to TRBJ1-5; TRBD1 might be the D (5 bases). CDR3 length: 16 amino acids. Trimming pared 7 bases from V and 0 bases from J, leaving 17 bases between. In germline, CDR1 is SGHRS, CDR2 YFSETQ.

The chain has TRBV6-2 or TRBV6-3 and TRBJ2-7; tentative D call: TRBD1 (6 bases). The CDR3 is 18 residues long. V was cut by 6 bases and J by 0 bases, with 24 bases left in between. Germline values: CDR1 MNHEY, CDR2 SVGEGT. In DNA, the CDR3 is TGTGCCAGCAGATCGACTACTACCGGGACAAAAAGCTCCTACGAGCAGTACTTC. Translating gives CASRSTTTGTKSSYEQYF.

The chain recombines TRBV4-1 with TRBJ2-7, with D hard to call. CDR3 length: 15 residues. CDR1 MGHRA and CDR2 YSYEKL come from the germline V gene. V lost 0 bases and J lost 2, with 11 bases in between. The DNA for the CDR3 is TGCGCCAGCAGCCAAGAGCCAGGTGGACCCTACGAGCAGTACTTC. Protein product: CASSQEPGGPYEQYF.

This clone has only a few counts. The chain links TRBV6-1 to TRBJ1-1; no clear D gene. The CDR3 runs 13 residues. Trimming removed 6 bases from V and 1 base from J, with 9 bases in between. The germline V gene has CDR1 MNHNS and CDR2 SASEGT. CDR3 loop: CASRRQQNTEAFF. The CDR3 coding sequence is TGTGCCAGCAGGAGACAACAGAACACTGAAGCTTTCTTT.

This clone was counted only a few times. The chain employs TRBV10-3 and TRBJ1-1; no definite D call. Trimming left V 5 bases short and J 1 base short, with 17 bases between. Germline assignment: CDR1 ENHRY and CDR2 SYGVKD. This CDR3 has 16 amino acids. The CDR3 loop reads CAISPGPNGGNTEAFF. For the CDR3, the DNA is TGTGCCATCAGTCCTGGACCCAACGGTGGGAACACTGAAGCTTTCTTT.

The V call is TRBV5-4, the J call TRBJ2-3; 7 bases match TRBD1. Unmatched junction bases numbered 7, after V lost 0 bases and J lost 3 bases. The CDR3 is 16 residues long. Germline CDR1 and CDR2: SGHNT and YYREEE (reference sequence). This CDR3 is CASSLGGRGPTDTQYF. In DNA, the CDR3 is TGTGCCAGCAGCTTGGGGGGAAGGGGGCCGACAGATACGCAGTATTTT.

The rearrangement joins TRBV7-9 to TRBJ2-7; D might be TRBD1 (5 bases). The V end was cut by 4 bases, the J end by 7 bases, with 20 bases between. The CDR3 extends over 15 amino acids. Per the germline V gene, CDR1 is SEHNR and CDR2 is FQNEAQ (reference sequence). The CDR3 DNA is TGTGCCAGCAGCTCGGGTTCGACGCAGGGATGGGAGCAGTACTTC. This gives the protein CASSSGSTQGWEQYF.

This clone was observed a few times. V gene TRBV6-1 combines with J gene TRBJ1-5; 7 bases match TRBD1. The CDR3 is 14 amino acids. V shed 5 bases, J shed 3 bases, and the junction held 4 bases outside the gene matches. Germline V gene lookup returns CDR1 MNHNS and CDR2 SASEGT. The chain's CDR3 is CASSRGQSNQPQHF. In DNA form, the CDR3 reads TGTGCCAGCAGTCGGGGACAGTCCAATCAGCCCCAGCATTTT.

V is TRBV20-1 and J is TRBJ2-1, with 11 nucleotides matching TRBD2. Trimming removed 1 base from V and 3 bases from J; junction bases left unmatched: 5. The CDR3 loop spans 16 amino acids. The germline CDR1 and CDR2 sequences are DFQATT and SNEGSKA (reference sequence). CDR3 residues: CSARVLAGGHYNEQFF. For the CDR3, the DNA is TGCAGTGCTAGAGTCCTAGCGGGGGGACACTACAATGAGCAGTTCTTC.

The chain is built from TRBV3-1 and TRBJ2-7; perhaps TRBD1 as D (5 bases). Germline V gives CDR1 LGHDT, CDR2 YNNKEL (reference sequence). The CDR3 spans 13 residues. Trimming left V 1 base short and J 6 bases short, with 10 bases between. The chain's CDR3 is CASSQVQGSEQYF. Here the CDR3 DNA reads TGTGCCAGCAGCCAAGTTCAGGGCTCCGAGCAGTACTTC.

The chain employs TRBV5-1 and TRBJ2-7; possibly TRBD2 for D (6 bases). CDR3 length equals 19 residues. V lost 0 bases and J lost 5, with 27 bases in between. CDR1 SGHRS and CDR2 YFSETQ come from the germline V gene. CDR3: CASSLGFWGRTTLSHEQYF. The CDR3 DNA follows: TGCGCCAGCAGCTTGGGGTTTTGGGGCCGGACTACCCTAAGTCACGAGCAGTACTTC. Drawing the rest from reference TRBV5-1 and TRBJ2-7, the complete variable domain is KAGVTQTPRYLIKTRGQQVTLSCSPISGHRSVSWYQQTPGQGLQFLFEYFSETQRNKGNFPGRFSGRQFSNSRSEMNVSTLELGDSALYLCASSLGFWGRTTLSHEQYFGPGTRLTVT.

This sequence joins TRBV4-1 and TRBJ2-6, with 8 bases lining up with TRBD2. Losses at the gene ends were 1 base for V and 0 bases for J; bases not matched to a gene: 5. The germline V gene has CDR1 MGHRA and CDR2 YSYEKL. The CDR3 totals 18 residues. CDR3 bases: TGCGCCAGCAGCCAAGTTGAGCGGGGGAGCTCTGGGGCCAACGTCCTGACTTTC. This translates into CASSQVERGSSGANVLTF.

CDR3 sequence: CASSQRNQPQHF. CDR3 bases: TGTGCCAGCAGCCAGAGGAATCAGCCCCAGCATTTT. V usage is TRBV28 and J usage is TRBJ1-5; D gene uncertain. This CDR3 spans 12 amino acids. CDR1 is MDHEN, CDR2 SYDVKM, per germline. The V end lost 6 bases, the J end lost 4 bases, and 7 bases lay between the germline ends.

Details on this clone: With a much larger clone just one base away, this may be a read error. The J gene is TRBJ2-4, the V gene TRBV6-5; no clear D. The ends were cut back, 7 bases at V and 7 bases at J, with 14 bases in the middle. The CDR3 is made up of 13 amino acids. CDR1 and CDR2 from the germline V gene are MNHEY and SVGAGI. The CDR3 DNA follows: TGTGCCAGCACGAGCAGAGACAAGAACATTCAGTACTTC. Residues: CASTSRDKNIQYF.

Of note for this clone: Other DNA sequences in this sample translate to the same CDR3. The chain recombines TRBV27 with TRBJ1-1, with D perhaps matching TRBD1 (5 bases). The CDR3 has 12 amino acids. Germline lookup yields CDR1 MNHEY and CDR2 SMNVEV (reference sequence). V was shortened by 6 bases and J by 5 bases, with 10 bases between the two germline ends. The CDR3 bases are TGTGCCAGCAGGCTCGGGGGGACTGAAGCTTTCTTT. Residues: CASRLGGTEAFF.

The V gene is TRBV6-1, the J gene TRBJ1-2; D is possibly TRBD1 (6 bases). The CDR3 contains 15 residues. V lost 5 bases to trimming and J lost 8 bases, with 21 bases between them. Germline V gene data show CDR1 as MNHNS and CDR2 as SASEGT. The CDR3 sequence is CASSSSSKQGGGYTF. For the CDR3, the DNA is TGTGCCAGCAGTAGTTCCTCAAAACAGGGAGGCGGCTACACCTTC.

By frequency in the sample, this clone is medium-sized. The CDR3 DNA follows: TGTGCCAGCAGTCTAGACAGGGTCGGCTACACCTTC. It is translated as CASSLDRVGYTF. The rearrangement joins TRBV2 to TRBJ1-2; 7 bases line up with TRBD1. Trimming cost V 5 bases and J 8 bases; bases outside gene matches: 5. The germline CDR1 and CDR2 sequences are SNHLY and FYNNEI. The CDR3 sequence is 12 residues long.

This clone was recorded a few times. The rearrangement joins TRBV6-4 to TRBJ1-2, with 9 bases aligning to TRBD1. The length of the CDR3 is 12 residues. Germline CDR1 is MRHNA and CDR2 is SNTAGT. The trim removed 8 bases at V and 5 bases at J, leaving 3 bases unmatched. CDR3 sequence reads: CASGGQGYGYTF. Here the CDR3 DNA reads TGTGCCAGCGGGGGACAGGGTTATGGCTACACCTTC.

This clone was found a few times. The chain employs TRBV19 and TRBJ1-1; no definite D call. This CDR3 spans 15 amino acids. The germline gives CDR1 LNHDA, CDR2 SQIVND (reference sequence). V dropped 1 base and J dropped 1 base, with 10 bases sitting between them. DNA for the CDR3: TGTGCCAGTAGTATAGTTCCCGCAAGGAACACTGAAGCTTTCTTT. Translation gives CASSIVPARNTEAFF.

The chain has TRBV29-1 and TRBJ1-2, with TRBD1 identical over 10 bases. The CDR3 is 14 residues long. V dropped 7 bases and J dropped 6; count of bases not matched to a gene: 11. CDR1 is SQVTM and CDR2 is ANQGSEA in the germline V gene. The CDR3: CSDYPGTGVHGYTF. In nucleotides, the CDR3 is TGCAGCGACTACCCCGGGACAGGGGTGCATGGCTACACCTTC.

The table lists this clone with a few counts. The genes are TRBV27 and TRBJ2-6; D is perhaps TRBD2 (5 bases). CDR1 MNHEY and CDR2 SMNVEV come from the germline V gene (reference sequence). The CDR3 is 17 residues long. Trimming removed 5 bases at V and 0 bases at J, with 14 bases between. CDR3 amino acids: CASSPTDSNSGANVLTF. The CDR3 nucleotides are TGTGCCAGCAGTCCCACGGACTCCAACTCTGGGGCCAACGTCCTGACTTTC.

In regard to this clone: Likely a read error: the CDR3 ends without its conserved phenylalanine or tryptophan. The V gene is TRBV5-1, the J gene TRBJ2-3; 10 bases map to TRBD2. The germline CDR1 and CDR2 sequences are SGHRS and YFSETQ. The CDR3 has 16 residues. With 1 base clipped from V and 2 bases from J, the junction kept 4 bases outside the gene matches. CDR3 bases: TGCGCCAGCAGCTTGCTAGCGGGAGATATCACAGATACGCAGTATCTT. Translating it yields CASSLLAGDITDTQYL.